These T cell receptor beta chains were read from a single sample in a study of long-term antiretroviral therapy in people with HIV. Clones were read by immunoSEQ multiplex PCR, and TCRdb kept only the in-frame ones, dropping some. The sample consists of tens of thousands of clones, approximately 82% of them appearing once. The specimen was unsorted PBMCs, collected 2.4 years after starting antiretroviral therapy. The origin of the receptors is a man between 35 and 55 years old with HIV. Both conserved end residues are trimmed from each CDR3. The D gene is left open where the match is weak.

j_gene	d_gene	v_gene	CDR3aa
TRBJ2-2	TRBD2	TRBV7-2	ASSLALWERGFTGELF
TRBJ2-1	TRBD2	TRBV27	ASSPGTTNNEQF
TRBJ2-7	-	TRBV19	ASSMGAHAPYEQY
TRBJ1-4	TRBD1	TRBV6-1	ASRIGQGANEKLF
TRBJ1-6	-	TRBV7-8	ASSLAFLGDNSPLH
TRBJ2-5	-	TRBV5-6	ASSFYMETQY
TRBJ2-7	TRBD1	TRBV10-1	ASSGDSGSYEQY
TRBJ2-7	-	TRBV18	ASSPSGVAYEQY
TRBJ2-7	-	TRBV27	ASSLWQRPFREQY
TRBJ1-5	-	TRBV5-1	ASSLGGQGDQPQH
TRBJ2-2	TRBD1	TRBV6-6	ATQERGRNGELF
TRBJ1-5	-	TRBV7-2	ASSSQFLQPQH
TRBJ2-5	TRBD1	TRBV28	ASSFTGARQETQY
TRBJ2-7	-	TRBV2	ASTGSLSYEQY
TRBJ2-5	-	TRBV29-1	SVTETQETQY
TRBJ2-7	-	TRBV21-1	ASSKEGGYEQY
TRBJ2-7	TRBD1	TRBV27	ASSSMTGGGYEQY
TRBJ2-7	TRBD2	TRBV5-4	ASSPSGGSYEQY
TRBJ1-3	-	TRBV4-1	ASRSLSNTIY
TRBJ1-5	TRBD1	TRBV27	ASSPRTGRHQPQH